The entry that follows covers one T cell receptor beta chain sequence. Other nucleotide sequences in the sample specify the same CDR3. The V gene end was trimmed by 1 base and the J gene end by 6 bases; junction bases not matched to a gene: 2. Germline lookup yields CDR1 LNHNV and CDR2 YYDKDF (reference sequence). The CDR3 contains 14 residues. The data belong to a study of blood T cell repertoires in COVID-19. Study information: The United States, Italy and Spain supplied acute and convalescent COVID-19 samples. Sources were T cells, B-cell-depleted T cells, or PBMCs; the material itself was cDNA or gDNA.

Study processing details: Estimation of nucleated cell counts relied on the amplification of reference gene primers. Clones were sequenced by immunoSEQ multiplex PCR, and TCRdb holds only the in-frame ones, with some missing. The V and J calls and the clone size are those of that table, but D and trimming were determined from the DNA. The repertoire includes 100,000 to 130,000 clones, over 65% of them detected once, and more than 1.5% sits in the top ten. Sample: peripheral blood. This sequence joins TRBV15 and TRBJ1-4; 7 nucleotides agree with TRBD1. The sequence was obtained from a woman aged 40-49 years with acute or convalescent COVID-19. The CDR3 region has the DNA TGTGCCACCAGCAGAGGGGACAGCGATGAAAAACTGTTTTTT. As protein: CATSRGDSDEKLFF.